The present entry profiles one T cell receptor (beta chain) with its context. No cognate antigen has been identified for it. Base qualities are missing; no much larger clone stands one base away. Ficoll-Paque density gradient centrifugation was the method used to isolate PBMCs. The sample is drawn from a study of T-cell memory formation after mild COVID-19 (dated by TCRdb to 2020 to 2023). About the full investigation: TCR sequence clusters from the two donors were largely donor specific. Longitudinal TCRalpha and TCRbeta repertoire sequencing tracked T-cell clones expanding and contracting after mild COVID-19 in two donors. Two young, previously healthy adult volunteers, one female and one male, were included in the cohort. The research as a whole found: From day 15 to 85, contracting clones showed balanced CD4/CD8 phenotypes, whereas a second wave of clones that expanded from day 15 to 37 leaned towards CD4+. SARS-CoV-2 specificity was not confirmed for the second-wave clones peaking on day 37. Some responding clones were found in pre-infection memory, which suggests that pre-existing cross-reactive memory T cells took part in the SARS-CoV-2 response. Contracting CD4+ clones were located mainly in the CM and EM memory subsets, whereas CD8+ clones were found to be enriched in EMRA. Only two mild cases were covered by the study, and larger cohorts that include severe cases with pre-infection samples were considered necessary.

The sequencing machine was an Illumina NovaSeq 6000. cDNA libraries for TCRalpha and TCRbeta were prepared by 5'RACE using constant-segment primers, with sample barcodes and unique molecular identifiers added. Trizol reagent was used to extract RNA from every sample. Amplification of the libraries took two PCR steps, and the second step added a second sample barcode plus Illumina TruSeq adapters. The libraries were sequenced on an Illumina NovaSeq using 2 x 150 bp paired-end reads. The paper's data handling went like this. With migec v1.2.7, reads were demultiplexed and then collapsed into UMI-guided consensus sequences. Using mixcr v2.1.11, UMI consensuses were aligned to TRA and TRB V and J templates and then assembled into clonotypes. Expanded or contracted clonotypes were those called significant by both edgeR and NoisET, with noise models trained on biological replicates. For edgeR calls, a false discovery rate-adjusted p below 0.01 and a log2 fold-change threshold of 1 were applied. As an exploratory analysis of dynamics, PCA with hierarchical clustering was applied to max-normalized trajectories of the 1000 most abundant clonotypes. Separately sequenced CD4+ and CD8+ repertoires were used to assign a CD4 or CD8 phenotype to each responding clone. The public sequencing data were trimmed at Q25 with fastp and processed into clonotypes with MiXCR by TCRdb, which kept only in-frame beta chains. Identical CDR3 proteins give one entry, which carries the most common genes and DNA. For this entry, the V and J calls and clone size follow TCRdb and not the study's own pipeline. This sample holds about 290,000 distinct CDR3 sequences; more than 15% were observed only once. The ten biggest clones cover 22% of the sample.

Trimming removed 5 bases from V and 6 bases from J; the gene matches leave 4 bases unexplained. Inclusive of the bounding cysteine and phenylalanine, the CDR3 is 12 residues long. The sequence is cut down to CDR3 DNA, 36 bases in frame from base 1. The germline V gene yields MNHEY for CDR1 and SVGAGI for CDR2. The receptor was derived from a man aged 18-30 years who had mild COVID-19 (a few samples of this study predate the infection). The sample titles of this study are shuffled in the database, so cell type and time point are left out; the donor was told from shared clones. This receptor chain uses TRBV6-5 and TRBJ2-7; TRBD2 aligns with 7 central bases. The sequenced material came from PBMCs or a T cell subset sorted from them (not recorded which). For the CDR3, the sequence is CASSGRGGEQYF. The nucleotide sequence is TGTGCCAGCAGTGGCCGCGGGGGCGAGCAGTACTTC.